The 12 T cell receptor beta chains given below trace back to one sample, sequenced in a study of blood T cell repertoires in COVID-19. Sequenced by immunoSEQ multiplex PCR; TCRdb stores in-frame clones only, minus some. This table has about 100,000 clones, roughly 92% appearing once. Sequenced material: peripheral blood. The receptors come from a man in his 70s with acute or convalescent COVID-19.

This chain joins TRBV6-1 and TRBJ2-1; 7 positions agree with TRBD2. The CDR3 sequence is 14 residues long. CDR1 MNHNS and CDR2 SASEGT come from the germline V gene. The junction had 4 bases not matched to a gene; V was cut back by 3 bases and J by 5 bases. The CDR3, as DNA: TGTGCCAGCAGTGATGGCGGGGGAAACAATGAGCAGTTCTTC. Translation gives CASSDGGGNNEQFF.

The V and J genes are TRBV3-1 (or the pseudogene TRBV3-2) and TRBJ2-5; 10 bases line up with TRBD2. With 1 base clipped from V and 4 bases from J, the junction kept 9 bases outside the gene matches. The length of the CDR3 is 17 residues. In germline, CDR1 is LGHDT, CDR2 YNNKEL (reference sequence). CDR3 region: CASSQGSYLAGAETQYF. As DNA, the CDR3 is TGTGCCAGCAGCCAAGGGTCCTATCTAGCGGGAGCAGAGACCCAGTACTTC.

The V call is TRBV19, the J call TRBJ1-2; TRBD1 matches at 8 bases. Per germline, CDR1 LNHDA and CDR2 SQIVND (reference sequence). The V gene end was trimmed by 6 bases and the J gene end by 4 bases; junction bases not matched to a gene: 10. The CDR3 contains 15 residues. The DNA for the CDR3 is TGTGCCAGTAGCATCTACGGGACAGGAGTCTATGGCTACACCTTC. Translation: CASSIYGTGVYGYTF.

The rearrangement links TRBV2 to TRBJ1-1, with TRBD1 matching over 9 bases. After removal of 5 bases from V and 1 base from J, the junction contained 5 bases not matched to a gene. This CDR3 contains 15 residues. Germline V CDR1 and CDR2: SNHLY, FYNNEI. CDR3: CASSSDRGKNTEAFF. Written as DNA, the CDR3 is TGTGCCAGCAGTTCGGACAGGGGCAAGAACACTGAAGCTTTCTTT.

The chain combines TRBV7-2 with TRBJ1-3; unclear D gene. The CDR3 is 15 residues long. From germline, CDR1 is SGHTA and CDR2 FQGNSA. Trimming cost V 2 bases and J 2 bases, with 10 bases left between them. CDR3 bases: TGTGCCAGCAGCTTAATTGACTCTCCTGGAAACACCATATATTTT. This sequence encodes CASSLIDSPGNTIYF.

This clone occurred a few times. The chain joins TRBV28 to TRBJ1-5; TRBD1 agrees at 8 bases. CDR3 length: 15 amino acids. The germline V gene encodes CDR1 MDHEN and CDR2 SYDVKM. With 0 bases clipped from V and 6 bases from J, the junction kept 4 bases outside the gene matches. CDR3 sequence reads: CASSLWAGGRQPQHF. In DNA form, the CDR3 reads TGTGCCAGCAGTTTATGGGCAGGGGGCCGTCAGCCCCAGCATTTT. The variable domain in full, with the rest retrieved from reference TRBV28 and TRBJ1-5, is DVKVTQSSRYLVKRTGEKVFLECVQDMDHENMFWYRQDPGLGLRLIYFSYDVKMKEKGDIPEGYSVSREKKERFSLILESASTNQTSMYLCASSLWAGGRQPQHFGDGTRLSIL.

This chain links TRBV13 with TRBJ2-1; D gene unclear. Germline V CDR1 and CDR2: PRHDT, FYEKMQ (reference sequence). Trimming took off 0 bases at V and 9 bases at J, with 6 bases between the two ends. The CDR3 has 12 amino acids. The DNA for the CDR3 is TGTGCCAGCAGCTTAGGCGGAGTTGAGCAGTTCTTC. This translates into CASSLGGVEQFF.

The rearrangement uses TRBV7-2 and TRBJ1-1; a weak D match, TRBD1 (6 bases). CDR1 SGHTA and CDR2 FQGNSA come from the germline V gene. The CDR3 covers 15 residues. V was trimmed by 0 bases and J by 10 bases, leaving 18 bases between them. CDR3 residues: CASSLAGGRVVGAFF. The CDR3 nucleotides read TGTGCCAGCAGCTTAGCGGGGGGGCGAGTGGTAGGAGCTTTCTTT.

The chain recombines TRBV5-5 with TRBJ1-1; D is perhaps TRBD1 (6 bases). The CDR3 is 15 amino acids. CDR1 is SGHKS, CDR2 YYEKEE, per germline (reference sequence). V was clipped by 0 bases and J by 0 bases, with 9 bases between them. CDR3 in amino acids: CASSLEGQMNTEAFF. CDR3 nucleotide sequence: TGTGCCAGCAGCTTGGAAGGACAGATGAACACTGAAGCTTTCTTT.

The rearrangement uses TRBV6-5 and TRBJ2-7, with D perhaps matching TRBD1 (6 bases). This CDR3 comprises 13 residues. Trimming took 5 bases from V and 6 from J, leaving 14 bases between them. Germline V lookup: CDR1 MNHEY, CDR2 SVGAGI. The CDR3 bases are TGTGCCAGCAGTCCAGACAGGAGAGGCGAGCAGTACTTC. Its translation is CASSPDRRGEQYF.

For this clone: One end of the junction does not line up with germline, which may come from a read error. The chain combines TRBV13 with TRBJ2-2; 12 bases are shared with TRBD2. The CDR3 is 21 amino acids. The germline V gene has CDR1 PRHDT and CDR2 FYEKMQ (reference sequence). CDR3 amino acids: CASSLTGRSATSGSPYGKLFF. The CDR3 nucleotides read TGTGCCAGCAGCTTAACAGGAAGGTCAGCGACTAGCGGGAGCCCTTACGGGAAGCTGTTTTTT.

The chain joins TRBV7-3 to TRBJ2-7; perhaps TRBD1 as D (6 bases). Germline CDR1 SGHTA, CDR2 FQGTGA. This CDR3 region has 15 residues. Trimming stripped 5 bases from V and 3 bases from J, with 17 bases between. The CDR3 here is CASSPSSGTLYEQYF. CDR3 DNA: TGTGCCAGCAGCCCTAGCTCCGGGACACTCTACGAGCAGTACTTC. The full variable domain, in which reference TRBV7-3 and TRBJ2-7 provide the parts outside the CDR3, is GAGVSQTPSNKVTEKGKYVELRCDPISGHTALYWYRQSLGQGPEFLIYFQGTGAADDSGLPNDRFFAVRPEGSVSTLKIQRTERGDSAVYLCASSPSSGTLYEQYFGPGTRLTVT.